Listed below are T cell receptor beta chains from one sample, sequenced in a study of control samples from healthy donors and cancer patients. TCRdb's copy holds only in-frame clones and misses some; the assay was immunoSEQ multiplex PCR. This sample yields about 120,000 clones, of which just under 90% are seen a single time; about 12% belongs to the top ten. The sample was blood. The receptor set was obtained from a man between 25 and 39 years old in good health. Each CDR3 is given with its conserved first and last residue.

V | CDR3
TRBV6-1 | CASSDLWGETPLHF
TRBV5-1 | CASSPPGDSIKLFF
TRBV3-1/TRBV3-2 | CASSQDVQASRPDTQYF
TRBV2 | CASSGGGLFLGYTF
TRBV11-2 | CASSAGQIYEQYF
TRBV30 | CAWSVKGKRIEETQYF
TRBV19 | CASSMGYDGYTF
TRBV5-8 | CASSTSYSGNTIYF
TRBV6-1 | CASSDQFGGGEVYEQYF
TRBV11-2 | CASSLDSFGEWQFF
TRBV19 | CASSRGKGTEQPQHF
TRBV25-1 | CASSEHGTLNGAFF
TRBV5-1 | CASSLEMLTGYTDTQYF
TRBV24-1 | CATNRGGTTGELFF
TRBV6-6 | CASSYRGIGYGYTF
TRBV19 | CASSPSGGYNEQFF
TRBV5-1 | CASSLGLAGDTDTQYF
TRBV7-8 | CASTLHPVIGTYQPQHF
TRBV12-3/TRBV12-4 | CASSLQGAGGYTF
TRBV3-1/TRBV3-2 | CASSQNSNEKLFF
TRBV23-1 | CASSHQRGGITDTQYF
TRBV27 | CASSTGYISGANVLTF
TRBV28 | CASSSSGANVLTF
TRBV7-8 | CASSLGTSGPNQPQHF
TRBV4-1 | CASSQGGNSNQPQHF
TRBV5-1 | CASSRDAEAFF
TRBV10-1 | CASSQGTGVDEKLFF
TRBV24-1 | CATSDPGQGEDGYTF
TRBV5-1 | CASSAAPGQNYGYTF
TRBV5-1 | CASSFTPGNVGTDTQYF
TRBV5-1 | CASSLEGKGRGSPLHF
TRBV24-1 | CATSDTVAGKYEQYF
TRBV2 | CASCVDKDSPLHF
TRBV5-8 | CASSLGPTGTDTQYF
TRBV2 | CASSWAGVGETQYF
TRBV27 | CASSTSYDRYSSYNEQFF
TRBV24-1 | CATSGASYNEQFF
TRBV3-1/TRBV3-2 | CASSQDGGGDYNYGYTF
TRBV15 | CATSRDVTTLFTF
TRBV30 | CAWRTGLHSPLHF
TRBV12-3/TRBV12-4 | CASGGGRLETQYF
TRBV6-5 | CASSPQGMNGYTF
TRBV25-1 | CASSEFAGADTQYF
TRBV14 | CASSQDTRGYGYTF
TRBV11-3 | CASSLERGMNTEAFF
TRBV11-1 | CASSLAPGSSLGQYF
TRBV19 | CASSISQGKDTEAFF
TRBV5-1 | CASSLAGTSGEKTQYF
TRBV2 | CASQRSGGKDTQYF
TRBV7-9 | CASSPTGLYEQYF
TRBV12-3/TRBV12-4 | CASSRDGQETQYF
TRBV7-9 | CASRGLAVETQYF
TRBV5-1 | CASSSTGEGNTEAFF
TRBV5-1 | CASSVLGELGGPQNTEAFF
TRBV30 | CAWSVGAGGYNEQFF
TRBV5-1 | CASSLSTGGSGSNIQYF
TRBV5-1 | CASSLFFLRHNSPAGSGANVLTF